The 11 T cell receptor beta chains below all came from one sample that was sequenced in a study of blood T cell repertoires in COVID-19. Here immunoSEQ multiplex PCR was the method, and the copy in TCRdb shows in-frame clones only, minus some. The sample has over 200,000 clones; 75% to 90% are singletons. Material: PBMCs or T cells enriched from blood (not recorded which). All receptors derive from a woman in her thirties who had been exposed to COVID-19.

J is TRBJ1-2 and V is TRBV7-9; D is unclear. Germline-derived CDR1 and CDR2 are SEHNR and FQNEAQ (reference sequence). V lost 1 base, J lost 4 bases, and 13 bases lay in between. This CDR3 comprises 15 residues. The chain's CDR3 is CASSLDRGAGYGYTF. CDR3 DNA sequence: TGTGCCAGCAGCTTAGATCGGGGTGCGGGCTATGGCTACACCTTC.

V is TRBV15 and J is TRBJ2-7; a possible D gene is TRBD1 (5 bases). Germline V gene lookup returns CDR1 LNHNV and CDR2 YYDKDF (reference sequence). The CDR3 covers 13 residues. V gave up 3 bases and J gave up 3 bases, with 9 bases separating them. The CDR3 DNA follows: TGTGCCACCAGCAGGACAGAATTCTACGAGCAGTACTTC. Translation gives CATSRTEFYEQYF.

V and J are TRBV6-2 or TRBV6-3 and TRBJ1-3, with TRBD1 matching over 7 bases. J was trimmed by 4 bases and V by 2 bases; bases with no gene match: 5. The CDR3 is 15 residues long. Germline assignment: CDR1 MNHEY and CDR2 SVGEGT. CDR3 bases: TGTGCCAGCAGTTACCTGACAGGGCAAGGAAACACCATATATTTT. Its protein product is CASSYLTGQGNTIYF.

The chain recombines TRBV3-1 (or the pseudogene TRBV3-2) with TRBJ2-1; no clear D. The CDR3 is 14 residues long. Germline V gives CDR1 LGHDT, CDR2 YNNKEL (reference sequence). V lost 0 bases, J lost 9 bases, and 12 bases lay in between. In DNA, the CDR3 is TGTGCCAGCAGCCAAGATCGAGGTGGTCTTGAGCAGTTCTTC. Its translation: CASSQDRGGLEQFF.

The V call is TRBV11-2, the J call TRBJ1-2; 8 bases are a match to TRBD1. The junction had 6 bases not matched to a gene; V was cut back by 2 bases and J by 4 bases. The CDR3 sequence is 15 residues long. Germline-derived CDR1 and CDR2 are SGHAT and FQNNGV. For the CDR3, the DNA is TGTGCCAGCAGCTTATTCCAGGGGGCTGGCTATGGCTACACCTTC. It translates to CASSLFQGAGYGYTF.

This chain joins TRBV3-1 (or the pseudogene TRBV3-2) and TRBJ1-3; D remains ambiguous. With 2 bases removed from V and 0 bases from J, the gap between germline ends came to 5 bases. Germline V CDR1 and CDR2: LGHDT, YNNKEL (reference sequence). The CDR3 has 14 amino acids. CDR3 loop: CASSQRSSGNTIYF. The DNA of the CDR3 is TGTGCCAGCAGCCAACGGAGCTCTGGAAACACCATATATTTT.

V and J are TRBV30 and TRBJ2-3, with TRBD2 matching 8 bases. Germline V gene sequence: CDR1 GTSNPN, CDR2 SVGIG (reference sequence). The CDR3 sequence is 20 residues long. V lost 3 bases to trimming and J lost 4 bases; unmatched junction nucleotides: 24. The CDR3 here is CAWSNNRPGLDFRFADTQYF. CDR3 bases: TGTGCCTGGAGCAACAACCGCCCGGGACTAGACTTTCGGTTTGCAGATACGCAGTATTTT.

The chain links TRBV4-1 to TRBJ2-1; 7 bases are shared with TRBD1. Trimming took 0 bases from V and 0 from J; bases not matched to a gene: 14. Germline CDR1 is MGHRA and CDR2 is YSYEKL. The CDR3 spans 20 residues. CDR3 sequence reads: CASSQERDRVAPSSYNEQFF. The CDR3 DNA reads as TGCGCCAGCAGCCAAGAACGGGACAGAGTAGCCCCCAGCTCCTACAATGAGCAGTTCTTC.

The genes are TRBV11-2 and TRBJ1-2, with 7 bases matching TRBD1. The junction had 6 bases not matched to a gene; V was cut back by 1 base and J by 4 bases. This CDR3 comprises 15 residues. The germline V gene has CDR1 SGHAT and CDR2 FQNNGV. This chain's CDR3 is CASSLAGGLLYGYTF. DNA of the CDR3: TGTGCCAGCAGCTTAGCAGGGGGACTGCTCTATGGCTACACCTTC.

In this sample, this clone turned up once. The chain couples TRBV2 to TRBJ1-5; 7 positions match TRBD1. V dropped 4 bases and J dropped 8; count of bases not matched to a gene: 5. The germline V gene encodes CDR1 SNHLY and CDR2 FYNNEI. The CDR3 contains 13 residues. The CDR3 bases are TGTGCCAGCAGTGCAGGGGGGTGGGAGCCCCAGCATTTT. It codes for CASSAGGWEPQHF.

V is TRBV28 and J is TRBJ2-3; TRBD2 agrees at 11 bases. CDR1 is MDHEN, CDR2 SYDVKM, per germline. With 5 bases clipped from V and 4 bases from J, the junction kept 8 bases outside the gene matches. The CDR3 is made up of 16 amino acids. DNA of the CDR3: TGTGCCAGCAGTCCTCAACTAGCGGGAGCGGCAGATACGCAGTATTTT. Amino acid sequence: CASSPQLAGAADTQYF.